This TCR beta chain emerged from a study of CD4 T cells in relation to SARS-CoV-2 and coronaviruses. On the study more broadly: Convalescent patients had median age 38.5 years, range roughly 21 to 75. The HLA restriction of the shared crossreactive spike epitopes was mapped. Study observations and caveats: This crossreactivity analysis covered spike protein alone, no other viral proteins.

For this clone: Its antigen remains unknown.

V shed 5 bases and J shed 6 bases, with 17 bases lying between them. The CDR3 is 14 residues long. Germline CDR1 reads SGHTA; CDR2 reads FQGNSA. Using immunoSEQ multiplex PCR, the repertoire was profiled, and TCRdb retains in-frame clones only, with some absent. The sample has about 54,000 clones, 92% seen once. V is TRBV7-2 and J is TRBJ2-7; tentatively, D is TRBD2 (6 bases). Specimen: naive CD4+ T cells from PBMCs. Subset defined: naive CD4+ T cells isolated by negative enrichment. The TCR comes from an adult with COVID-19. CDR3 protein: CASSPGLRDREQYF. Here the CDR3 DNA reads TGTGCCAGCAGCCCGGGACTGAGGGACCGCGAGCAGTACTTC.